This T cell receptor beta chain was sequenced during a study of molecular identifiers for immune sequencing clone quantification. TCRdb reprocessed the PCR reads via MiXCR and lists one record per CDR3 protein. Among under 800,000 distinct CDR3 sequences listed, approximately 24% were seen once. Concerning this clonotype itself: A much larger clone differs by one base, so this may be a read error.

CDR3 length: 16 amino acids. Germline V lookup: CDR1 MNHEY, CDR2 SMNVEV (reference sequence). With 8 bases removed from V and 10 bases from J, the gap between germline ends came to 26 bases. The V gene is TRBV27, the J gene TRBJ1-4, with D possibly matching TRBD1 (6 bases). Sequencing was performed on naive CD8+ T cells from blood, with Jurkat cell RNA spiked in. Described subset: FACS-sorted CD8+CD4-CCR7+CD45RA+ naive T cells. This receptor was identified in a human donor in good health. Some libraries in this study had Jurkat cell RNA spiked in. CDR3 coding DNA: TGTGCCAGCCTGAAATCAGGGGAGGCTAAGGATGGAAAACTGTTTTTT. Residues: CASLKSGEAKDGKLFF.